This TCR beta chain comes out of a study of blood T cell repertoires in COVID-19. On the study more broadly: Both acute and convalescent COVID-19 samples were obtained from the United States, Italy and Spain.

Some clones are missing from TCRdb's copy, which holds only in-frame ones; the method was immunoSEQ multiplex PCR. The sample records some 200,000 clones, around 84% being singletons. CDR1 is MNHEY, CDR2 SMNVEV, per germline (reference sequence). The CDR3 sequence is 14 residues long. V was pared by 2 bases and J by 5 bases, with 12 bases between. The chain carries TRBV27 and TRBJ1-1, with D maybe TRBD1 (5 bases). The receptor was isolated from a man older than 75 with acute or convalescent COVID-19. What was sequenced was peripheral blood. CDR3: CASSLIAGRTEAFF. The CDR3 DNA reads as TGTGCCAGCAGTTTAATCGCAGGGAGGACTGAAGCTTTCTTT.